The clone carrying this TCR beta chain turned up a few times. Its antigen is unidentified. These data come from a study of human thymus T cells. Resections were taken during corrective heart surgery, and the thymus tissue came from these. Profiled with immunoSEQ multiplex PCR; TCRdb holds only in-frame clones, not every one. The data contain fewer than 90,000 clones, about 96% of them singletons. Germline V gene sequence: CDR1 MDHEN, CDR2 SYDVKM. This CDR3 is 15 amino acids long. V gave up 5 bases and J gave up 4 bases, with 18 bases separating them. Notes on the study in general: An apparent bias in V and J gene usage was seen in thymic and blood repertoires.

The sample comprised thymus tissue. This TCR was recovered from a boy younger than two with a congenital heart defect but otherwise immunologically healthy. The rearrangement joins TRBV28 to TRBJ2-7; TRBD1 might be the D (5 bases). CDR3 sequence (DNA): TGTGCCAGCAGTCCGATTGATCCTGGGGCATACGAGCAGTACTTC. Protein sequence: CASSPIDPGAYEQYF.